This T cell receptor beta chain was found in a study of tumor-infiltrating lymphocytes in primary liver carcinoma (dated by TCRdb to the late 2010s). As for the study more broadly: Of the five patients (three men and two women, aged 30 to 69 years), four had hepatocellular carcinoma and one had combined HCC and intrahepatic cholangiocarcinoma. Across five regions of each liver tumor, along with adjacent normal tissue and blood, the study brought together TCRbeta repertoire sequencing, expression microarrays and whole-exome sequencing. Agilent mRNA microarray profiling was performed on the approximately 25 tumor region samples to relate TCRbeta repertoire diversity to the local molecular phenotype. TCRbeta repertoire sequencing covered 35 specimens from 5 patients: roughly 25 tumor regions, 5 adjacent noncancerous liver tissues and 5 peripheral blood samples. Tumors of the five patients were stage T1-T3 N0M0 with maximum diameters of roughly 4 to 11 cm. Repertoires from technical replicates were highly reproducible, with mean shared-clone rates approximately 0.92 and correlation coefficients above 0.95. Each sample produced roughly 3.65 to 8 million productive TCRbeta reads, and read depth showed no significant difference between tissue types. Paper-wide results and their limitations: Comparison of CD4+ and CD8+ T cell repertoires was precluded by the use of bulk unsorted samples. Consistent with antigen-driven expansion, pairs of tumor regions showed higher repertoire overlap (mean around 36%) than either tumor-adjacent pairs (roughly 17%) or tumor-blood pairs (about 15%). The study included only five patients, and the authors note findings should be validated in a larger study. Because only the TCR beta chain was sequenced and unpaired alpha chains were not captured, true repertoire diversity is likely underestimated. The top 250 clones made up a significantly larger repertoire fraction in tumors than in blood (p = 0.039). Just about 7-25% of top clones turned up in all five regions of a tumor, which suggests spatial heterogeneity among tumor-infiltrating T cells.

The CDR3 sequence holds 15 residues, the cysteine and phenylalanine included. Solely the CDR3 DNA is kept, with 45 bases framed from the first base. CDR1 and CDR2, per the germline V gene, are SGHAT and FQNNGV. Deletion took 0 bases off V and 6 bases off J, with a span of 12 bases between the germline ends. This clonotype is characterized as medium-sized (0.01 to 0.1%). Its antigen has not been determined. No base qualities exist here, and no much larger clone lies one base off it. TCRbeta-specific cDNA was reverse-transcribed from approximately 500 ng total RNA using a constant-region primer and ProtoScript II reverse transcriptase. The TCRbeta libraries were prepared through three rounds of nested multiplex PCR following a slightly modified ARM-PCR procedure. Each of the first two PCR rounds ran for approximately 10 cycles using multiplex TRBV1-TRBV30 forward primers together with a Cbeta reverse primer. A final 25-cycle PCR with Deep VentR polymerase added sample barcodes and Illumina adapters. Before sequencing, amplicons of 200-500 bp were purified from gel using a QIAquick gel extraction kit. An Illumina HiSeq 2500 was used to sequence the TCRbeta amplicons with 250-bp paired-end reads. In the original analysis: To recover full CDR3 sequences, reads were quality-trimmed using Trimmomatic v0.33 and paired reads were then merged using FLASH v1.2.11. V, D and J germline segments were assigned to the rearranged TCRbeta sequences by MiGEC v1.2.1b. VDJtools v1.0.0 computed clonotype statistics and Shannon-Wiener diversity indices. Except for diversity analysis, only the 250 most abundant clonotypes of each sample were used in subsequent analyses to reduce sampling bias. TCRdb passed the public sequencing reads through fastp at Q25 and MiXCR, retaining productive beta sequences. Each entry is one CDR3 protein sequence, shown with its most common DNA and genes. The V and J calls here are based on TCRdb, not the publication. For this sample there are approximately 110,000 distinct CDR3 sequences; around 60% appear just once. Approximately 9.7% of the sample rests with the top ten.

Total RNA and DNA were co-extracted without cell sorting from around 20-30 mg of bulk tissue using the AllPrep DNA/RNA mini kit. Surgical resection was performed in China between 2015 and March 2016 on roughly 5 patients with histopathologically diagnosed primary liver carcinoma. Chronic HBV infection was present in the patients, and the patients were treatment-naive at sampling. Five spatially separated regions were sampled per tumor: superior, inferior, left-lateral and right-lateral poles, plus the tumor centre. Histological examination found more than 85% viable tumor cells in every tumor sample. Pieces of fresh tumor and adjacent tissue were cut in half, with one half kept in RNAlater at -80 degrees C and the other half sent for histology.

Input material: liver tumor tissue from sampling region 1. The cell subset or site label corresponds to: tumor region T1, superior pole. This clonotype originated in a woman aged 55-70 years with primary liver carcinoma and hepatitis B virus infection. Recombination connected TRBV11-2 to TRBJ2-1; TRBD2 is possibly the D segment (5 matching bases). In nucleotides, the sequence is TGTGCCAGCAGCTTAGAGGGGAGTCTCCTCAATGAGCAGTTCTTC. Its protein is CASSLEGSLLNEQFF. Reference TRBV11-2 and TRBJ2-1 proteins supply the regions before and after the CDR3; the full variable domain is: EAGVAQSPRYKIIEKRQSVAFWCNPISGHATLYWYQQILGQGPKLLIQFQNNGVVDDSQLPKDRFSAERLKGVDSTLKIQPAKLEDSAVYLCASSLEGSLLNEQFFGPGTRLTVL.